A selection of T cell receptor beta chains follows, all from one sample in a study of blood T cell repertoires in COVID-19. The data were produced by immunoSEQ multiplex PCR, yet TCRdb's version contains in-frame clones alone and is incomplete. The sample holds approximately 130,000 clones; around 87% are singletons and the top ten take about 2.5%. Sequencing was done on a sample of peripheral blood. These receptors originate from a man aged 50 or older with active COVID-19. CDR3s leave out the opening cysteine and the closing phenylalanine or tryptophan.

CDR3: ASRKGGDTDTQY
V: TRBV7-2
J: TRBJ2-3

CDR3: ASSLSRTSASYEQY
V: TRBV7-2
J: TRBJ2-7

CDR3: ASRISGTGGGGYT
V: TRBV6-5
J: TRBJ1-2

CDR3: ASKARIRTDTQY
V: TRBV2
J: TRBJ2-3

CDR3: ASSSYTGGQPNGYT
V: TRBV5-5
J: TRBJ1-2

CDR3: ASSSGTGNYGYT
V: TRBV6-5
J: TRBJ1-2

CDR3: SVMGQGFHTDTQY
V: TRBV29-1
J: TRBJ2-3

CDR3: ASSFGLASYEQY
V: TRBV7-2
J: TRBJ2-7

CDR3: ATSRVSGGVYEQY
V: TRBV15
J: TRBJ2-7

CDR3: ASSQHALAGGPTDTQY
V: TRBV4-2
J: TRBJ2-3

CDR3: ASSLAGQPVWYGYT
V: TRBV7-9
J: TRBJ1-2

CDR3: ATSREVGQTSYGYT
V: TRBV15
J: TRBJ1-2

CDR3: ASSKERQGGYNEQF
V: TRBV5-4
J: TRBJ2-1

CDR3: ASSPAGTAYEQY
V: TRBV18
J: TRBJ2-7

CDR3: ASSVATGSNTEAF
V: TRBV9
J: TRBJ1-1

CDR3: ASSAAGARDEQF
V: TRBV25-1
J: TRBJ2-1

CDR3: ASSLSGVRDVTDTQY
V: TRBV7-3
J: TRBJ2-3

CDR3: ASSSVGGADTEAF
V: TRBV5-1
J: TRBJ1-1

CDR3: ASSLGQTVTDTQY
V: TRBV7-9
J: TRBJ2-3

CDR3: ASSLDTQEQF
V: TRBV5-5
J: TRBJ2-1

CDR3: ASRGFTGTVIFGYT
V: TRBV2
J: TRBJ1-2

CDR3: ASCYRATYEQY
V: TRBV18
J: TRBJ2-7

CDR3: ASSYPGQLDEKLF
V: TRBV2
J: TRBJ1-4

CDR3: ASSRRSFGTDFISNQPQH
V: TRBV19
J: TRBJ1-5